These 6 T cell receptor beta chains were all obtained from the same sample, sequenced in a study of blood T cell repertoires in COVID-19. Measured with immunoSEQ multiplex PCR; TCRdb has only the in-frame clones, and not every one. The table includes approximately 140,000 clones, approximately 86% detected once. The sequencing sample was made of PBMCs or T cells enriched from blood (not recorded which). These receptors came from a woman aged 45-65 years who had recovered from COVID-19.

The CDR3 reads CAISPGQARAYEQYF. The CDR3, as DNA: TGTGCCATCAGTCCGGGACAGGCCAGAGCCTACGAGCAGTACTTC. J is TRBJ2-7 and V is TRBV10-3, with 8 nucleotides matching TRBD1. Germline-derived CDR1 and CDR2 are ENHRY and SYGVKD. The length of the CDR3 is 15 residues. The V gene end was trimmed by 5 bases and the J gene end by 2 bases; junction bases not matched to a gene: 8.

The J gene is TRBJ2-2, the V gene TRBV29-1, with D perhaps matching TRBD1 (6 bases). Trimming cost V 5 bases and J 2 bases, with 15 bases left between them. Per germline, CDR1 SQVTM and CDR2 ANQGSEA. The CDR3 totals 15 residues. The CDR3 loop reads CSVSPRGTNTGELFF. In DNA form, the CDR3 reads TGCAGCGTTTCTCCCAGGGGTACCAACACCGGGGAGCTGTTTTTT.

The chain joins TRBV11-3 to TRBJ1-1, with no clear D. This CDR3 comprises 13 residues. The germline V gene has CDR1 SGHNT and CDR2 YENEEA. V was clipped by 1 base and J by 11 bases, with 14 bases between them. The CDR3, as DNA: TGTGCCAGCAGCTTAGTTGGGAGTTTCGGGGCTTTCTTT. Translated: CASSLVGSFGAFF.

This clone was seen only a few times. The chain carries TRBV2 and TRBJ1-5; 8 positions agree with TRBD1. With V trimmed by 2 bases and J by 6 bases, 6 bases remained unmatched. In germline, CDR1 is SNHLY, CDR2 FYNNEI. This CDR3 region has 15 residues. Written as DNA, the CDR3 is TGTGCCAGCAGTGAATATACAACAGGGGGTCAGCCCCAGCATTTT. Translated: CASSEYTTGGQPQHF.

This chain joins TRBV7-2 and TRBJ1-1; 7 bases are shared with TRBD1. Germline CDR1 and CDR2: SGHTA and FQGNSA. V lost 4 bases, J lost 8 bases, and 13 bases stayed unmatched. There are 15 residues in the CDR3. CDR3 nucleotide sequence: TGTGCCAGCAGCTCAGTTTCAGGGGGTCGAGGCGAAGCTTTCTTT. It specifies CASSSVSGGRGEAFF.

This chain links TRBV7-3 with TRBJ2-7; tentatively, D is TRBD1 (6 bases). Germline loops: CDR1 SGHTA, CDR2 FQGTGA. Trimming took 1 base from V and 7 from J, leaving 11 bases between them. There are 13 residues in the CDR3. In DNA, the CDR3 is TGTGCCAGCAGCTTAAACCTCGACAGGGAGCAGTACTTC. Amino acids: CASSLNLDREQYF.